This TCR beta chain was retrieved from a study of PD-1 blockade in classical Hodgkin lymphoma. Sequencing used immunoSEQ multiplex PCR; TCRdb keeps in-frame clones, though not all of them. This table holds more than 13,000 clones, around 86% found once. The CDR3 is 14 amino acids. Germline loops: CDR1 LNHDA, CDR2 SQIVND (reference sequence). V dropped 2 bases and J dropped 2 bases, with 9 bases sitting between them. This clone was observed a single time. Time point given: cycle 4 day 1 (C4D1), after about 6 weeks of nivolumab. Each and every patient relapsed after autologous stem cell transplantation, and patients got differing brentuximab vedotin exposure. The study isolated CD8+ T cells from thawed PBMCs by magnetic negative selection.

This receptor was obtained from a human donor with classical Hodgkin lymphoma. V and J are TRBV19 and TRBJ1-2; D gene uncertain. This specimen was CD8+ T cells from blood, taken before the fourth cycle of nivolumab. The CDR3 DNA sequence: TGTGCCAGTAGTATAATGGAGGAAAACTATGGCTACACCTTC. Its protein is CASSIMEENYGYTF.